Each of the 8 T cell receptor beta chains below was sequenced from the same sample in a study of shared clonotypes between healthy human individuals. Some clones are missing from TCRdb's copy, which holds only in-frame ones; the method was immunoSEQ multiplex PCR. The sample carries about 1.5 million clones, 95% to 99% recorded once. The specimen was naive CD4+ T cells sorted from blood. Subset: CD45RA+ positively selected. The receptors originated from a man younger than 40 in good health.

The chain uses TRBV29-1 and TRBJ2-2; tentatively, D is TRBD2 (6 bases). This CDR3 is built from 12 residues. V was pared by 6 bases and J by 7 bases, with 12 bases between. Germline CDR1 reads SQVTM; CDR2 reads ANQGSEA. CDR3 in amino acids: CSVAGPFGELFF. CDR3 DNA sequence: TGCAGCGTCGCGGGGCCGTTCGGGGAGCTGTTTTTT.

This chain joins TRBV15 and TRBJ2-7; 8 bases map to TRBD2. This CDR3 spans 16 amino acids. The ends lost 3 bases at V and 7 bases at J; junction bases unmatched: 14. Per the germline V gene, CDR1 is LNHNV and CDR2 is YYDKDF (reference sequence). CDR3 coding DNA: TGTGCCACCAGCAGGGTCCGGGGTAGCGGGGTTCGTGAGCAGTACTTC. Its translation is CATSRVRGSGVREQYF.

The V gene is TRBV18, the J gene TRBJ2-3; weak D call: TRBD1 (5 bases). Germline V gene lookup returns CDR1 KGHSH and CDR2 LQKENI. V was cut by 2 bases and J by 6 bases, with 18 bases left in between. The CDR3 covers 16 residues. The CDR3 protein is CASSPVLPSSGDTQYF. The CDR3 DNA sequence: TGTGCCAGCTCACCAGTATTGCCCTCGTCAGGGGATACGCAGTATTTT.

The rearrangement uses TRBV29-1 and TRBJ2-2; maybe TRBD2 (6 bases). The CDR3 is made up of 14 amino acids. V was trimmed by 5 bases and J by 1 base, leaving 11 bases between them. Germline V gene sequence: CDR1 SQVTM, CDR2 ANQGSEA. CDR3 amino acids: CSVLWDLNTGELFF. The CDR3 nucleotides are TGCAGCGTTCTCTGGGACTTGAACACCGGGGAGCTGTTTTTT.

The chain links TRBV7-9 to TRBJ2-3; D is unresolved. This CDR3 region has 13 residues. Germline V CDR1 and CDR2: SEHNR, FQNEAQ (reference sequence). V lost 5 bases, J lost 9 bases, and 15 bases lay in between. CDR3 in DNA: TGTGCCAGCAGCCCATGGGGTAGCTTCACGCAGTATTTT. The encoded protein is CASSPWGSFTQYF. Drawing the rest from reference TRBV7-9 and TRBJ2-3, the complete variable domain is DTGVSQNPRHKITKRGQNVTFRCDPISEHNRLYWYRQTLGQGPEFLTYFQNEAQLEKSRLLSDRFSAERPKGSFSTLEIQRTEQGDSAMYLCASSPWGSFTQYFGPGTRLTVL.

The count of this clone is one. The chain links TRBV7-6 to TRBJ1-3; 11 positions agree with TRBD1. V shed 7 bases and J 8 bases; nucleotides not matched to a gene: 7. The CDR3 is 14 residues long. CDR1 and CDR2 (germline): SGHVS, FNYEAQ. CDR3 residues: CASTPGTGGDTIYF. The CDR3 nucleotides read TGTGCCAGCACCCCAGGGACAGGGGGTGACACCATATATTTT.

This chain joins TRBV5-4 and TRBJ2-5; D is undetermined. The germline gives CDR1 SGHNT, CDR2 YYREEE (reference sequence). This CDR3 comprises 14 residues. The V gene lost 4 bases and the J gene lost 5 bases, with 15 bases spanning the gap. This chain's CDR3 is CASSPTMTDETQYF. The CDR3 nucleotides are TGTGCCAGCAGCCCTACTATGACGGATGAGACCCAGTACTTC.

This clone was observed a few times. The chain uses TRBV2 and TRBJ1-4; D not resolved. Trimming shortened V by 5 bases and J by 8 bases, and 15 bases separated the two germline ends. The V gene's germline CDR1 is SNHLY and CDR2 FYNNEI. The CDR3 sequence is 14 residues long. CDR3 bases: TGTGCCAGCAGTAATTCTGCCGATGACGAAAAACTGTTTTTT. The encoded protein is CASSNSADDEKLFF.